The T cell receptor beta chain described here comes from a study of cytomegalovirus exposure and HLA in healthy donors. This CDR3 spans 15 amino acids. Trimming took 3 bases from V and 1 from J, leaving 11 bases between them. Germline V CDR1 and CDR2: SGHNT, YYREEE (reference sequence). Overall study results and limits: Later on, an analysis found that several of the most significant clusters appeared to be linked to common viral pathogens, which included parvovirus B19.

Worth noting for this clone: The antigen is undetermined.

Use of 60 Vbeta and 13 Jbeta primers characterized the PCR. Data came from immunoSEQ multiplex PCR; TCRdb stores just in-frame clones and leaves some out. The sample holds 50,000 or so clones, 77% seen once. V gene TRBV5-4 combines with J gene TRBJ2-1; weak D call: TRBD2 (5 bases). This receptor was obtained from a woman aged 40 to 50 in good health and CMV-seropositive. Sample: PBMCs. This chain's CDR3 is CASSYDTSSYNEQFF. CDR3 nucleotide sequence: TGTGCCAGCAGCTACGATACTAGTTCCTACAATGAGCAGTTCTTC.